A single sample gave rise to the 27 T cell receptor beta chains below, sequenced in a study of technical replicates of blood from a few donors. Clones were sequenced by immunoSEQ multiplex PCR, and TCRdb holds only the in-frame ones, with some missing. The sample gives around 85,000 clones, 85% to 95% of which show up once; 0.25% is in the top ten. Sequenced material: T cells isolated from PBMCs. These receptors came from a human donor in good health.

The chain has TRBV6-1 and TRBJ2-7; a possible D gene is TRBD2 (5 bases). Trimming removed 8 bases from V and 3 bases from J, with 14 bases in between. CDR3 length: 13 amino acids. Germline V gene lookup returns CDR1 MNHNS and CDR2 SASEGT. Here the CDR3 DNA reads TGTGCCAGCGGAAGAGAGACTAACTACGAGCAGTACTTC. This sequence encodes CASGRETNYEQYF.

The rearrangement uses TRBV5-1 and TRBJ2-2; perhaps TRBD1 as D (6 bases). V lost 4 bases to trimming and J lost 3 bases, with 13 bases between them. Germline CDR1 reads SGHRS; CDR2 reads YFSETQ. The CDR3 covers 15 residues. CDR3 DNA sequence: TGCGCCAGCAGCGGGGGCTTAGAGGACACCGGGGAGCTGTTTTTT. Its protein product is CASSGGLEDTGELFF.

This chain joins TRBV7-6 and TRBJ2-2; the D gene is possibly TRBD2 (6 bases). The V and J ends lost 1 base and 4 bases respectively, with 13 bases between them. Germline V gives CDR1 SGHVS, CDR2 FNYEAQ. This CDR3 is 16 amino acids long. CDR3 DNA: TGTGCCAGCAGCTTAGTGGACGGGAGTTTCACCGGGGAGCTGTTTTTT. It codes for CASSLVDGSFTGELFF. The full variable domain, completed using reference TRBV7-6 and TRBJ2-2, is GAGVSQSPRYKVTKRGQDVALRCDPISGHVSLYWYRQALGQGPEFLTYFNYEAQQDKSGLPNDRFSAERPEGSISTLTIQRTEQRDSAMYRCASSLVDGSFTGELFFGEGSRLTVL.

The CDR3: CASSPTGSGNQPQHF. Here the CDR3 DNA reads TGTGCCAGCTCACCGACAGGGAGCGGCAATCAGCCCCAGCATTTT. The rearrangement uses TRBV18 and TRBJ1-5, with 7 nucleotides matching TRBD1. The CDR3 consists of 15 residues. Germline values: CDR1 KGHSH, CDR2 LQKENI. Losses at the gene ends were 3 bases for V and 2 bases for J; bases not matched to a gene: 4.

V and J are TRBV9 and TRBJ2-3; D perhaps matches TRBD2 (6 bases). CDR1 SGDLS and CDR2 YYNGEE come from the germline V gene. The CDR3 is made up of 14 amino acids. V was shortened by 3 bases and J by 2 bases, with 10 bases between the two germline ends. Here the CDR3 reads CASSAGLITDTQYF. The CDR3 DNA follows: TGTGCCAGCAGCGCGGGACTCATCACAGATACGCAGTATTTT.

This clone appeared a single time. This sequence joins TRBV9 and TRBJ2-2, with a tentative D call TRBD2 (6 bases). V was cut by 3 bases and J by 6 bases, with 18 bases left in between. This CDR3 spans 16 amino acids. Per the germline V gene, CDR1 is SGDLS and CDR2 is YYNGEE. For the CDR3, the DNA is TGTGCCAGCAGCGGGACTGTGGCGGGATTCGCCGGGGAGCTGTTTTTT. It encodes CASSGTVAGFAGELFF.

The V call is TRBV6-1, the J call TRBJ1-1, with D perhaps TRBD1 (5 bases). The CDR3 has 11 residues. The ends were cut back, 6 bases at V and 13 bases at J, with 15 bases in the middle. The germline V gene has CDR1 MNHNS and CDR2 SASEGT. The CDR3 coding sequence is TGTGCCAGCAGCGCAGGGACCGGGGGTTTCTTT. Translating it yields CASSAGTGGFF.

This chain's CDR3 is CAWSPGLRQETQYF. CDR3 nucleotides: TGTGCCTGGAGTCCCGGGTTGCGACAAGAGACCCAGTACTTC. The chain carries TRBV30 and TRBJ2-5; D remains unclear. The germline CDR1 and CDR2 sequences are GTSNPN and SVGIG (reference sequence). V was trimmed by 2 bases and J by 2 bases, leaving 12 bases between them. CDR3 length: 14 residues. The full variable domain, completed using reference TRBV30 and TRBJ2-5, is SQTIHQWPATLVQPVGSPLSLECTVEGTSNPNLYWYRQAAGRGLQLLFYSVGIGQISSEVPQNLSASRPQDRQFILSSKKLLLSDSGFYLCAWSPGLRQETQYFGPGTRLLVL.

This sequence joins TRBV18 and TRBJ1-2, with TRBD1 matching 8 bases. The CDR3 contains 15 residues. Germline V gene data show CDR1 as KGHSH and CDR2 as LQKENI. V trimming: 6 bases; J trimming: 4 bases; junction bases outside the gene matches: 10. The CDR3, as DNA: TGTGCCAGCTCCTCGATGGACAGGGTCGCCTATGGCTACACCTTC. The encoded protein is CASSSMDRVAYGYTF.

The CDR3 DNA is TGTGCCAGTAGTACCCCCCTAGCGGGAACCTACGAGCAGTACTTC. Amino acid sequence: CASSTPLAGTYEQYF. The chain carries TRBV19 and TRBJ2-7, with TRBD2 matching over 9 bases. CDR1 and CDR2 (germline): LNHDA, SQIVND (reference sequence). V shed 4 bases, J shed 2 bases, and the junction held 6 bases outside the gene matches. CDR3 size: 15 residues.

The rearrangement uses TRBV10-3 and TRBJ1-1; unclear D gene. Germline CDR1 ENHRY, CDR2 SYGVKD. CDR3 length: 14 amino acids. Trimming removed 3 bases from V and 0 bases from J, with 8 bases in between. The CDR3 bases are TGTGCCATCAGTGATAACAGCTTGAACACTGAAGCTTTCTTT. Protein sequence: CAISDNSLNTEAFF.

CDR3 in DNA: TGCAGCGTTCAATGGACTAGTTCAGATACGCAGTATTTT. Translation: CSVQWTSSDTQYF. This sequence joins TRBV29-1 and TRBJ2-3, with 7 bases that match TRBD2. V dropped 5 bases and J dropped 4; count of bases not matched to a gene: 6. Germline loops: CDR1 SQVTM, CDR2 ANQGSEA. The CDR3 is 13 residues long.

The rearrangement uses TRBV7-6 and TRBJ2-2; perhaps TRBD1 as D (6 bases). Trimming removed 0 bases from V and 8 bases from J, with 7 bases in between. Looked up from germline, CDR1 is SGHVS and CDR2 is FNYEAQ. The CDR3 has 13 amino acids. CDR3 residues: CASSLADSGELFF. The CDR3, as DNA: TGTGCCAGCAGCTTAGCGGACAGTGGGGAGCTGTTTTTT.

V and J are TRBV7-8 and TRBJ2-7, with a possible D match to TRBD2 (6 bases). Looked up from germline, CDR1 is SGHVS and CDR2 is FQNEAQ. V shed 7 bases and J shed 3 bases, with 16 bases lying between them. The CDR3 runs 14 residues. For the CDR3, the DNA is TGTGCCAGCACCCCCCTGGGACTTCTCTACGAGCAGTACTTC. Translation gives CASTPLGLLYEQYF.

The chain is built from TRBV30 and TRBJ2-1; possibly TRBD1 for D (6 bases). Germline CDR1 reads GTSNPN; CDR2 reads SVGIG (reference sequence). This CDR3 has 12 residues. V was clipped by 7 bases and J by 2 bases, with 9 bases between them. DNA of the CDR3: TGTGCCTACAGGGCTACCTACAATGAGCAGTTCTTC. Translating it yields CAYRATYNEQFF.

This chain joins TRBV4-1 and TRBJ2-7; D gene ambiguous. V was trimmed by 0 bases and J by 3 bases, leaving 12 bases between them. This CDR3 is built from 15 residues. Germline V gene sequence: CDR1 MGHRA, CDR2 YSYEKL. The CDR3 DNA sequence: TGCGCCAGCAGCCAAGAGCCACAAATCATCTACGAGCAGTACTTC. Translation gives CASSQEPQIIYEQYF.

V gene TRBV28 combines with J gene TRBJ2-1, with D perhaps TRBD2 (5 bases). V lost 2 bases and J 9 bases, leaving 11 bases between the germline ends. The CDR3 totals 13 residues. CDR1 and CDR2 from the germline V gene are MDHEN and SYDVKM. CDR3 region: CASSLPSTSEQFF. CDR3 DNA: TGTGCCAGCAGTTTACCTAGCACCTCTGAGCAGTTCTTC.

The chain recombines TRBV18 with TRBJ1-5, with D possibly matching TRBD1 (5 bases). Trimming removed 1 base at V and 4 bases at J, with 14 bases between. Germline CDR1 is KGHSH and CDR2 is LQKENI. The CDR3 loop spans 16 amino acids. CDR3 protein: CASSPRFYRYNQPQHF. The CDR3 nucleotides read TGTGCCAGCTCACCACGTTTTTACAGGTATAATCAGCCCCAGCATTTT.

V and J are TRBV27 and TRBJ1-6, with TRBD1 matching 10 bases. The CDR3 consists of 17 residues. The junction had 12 bases not matched to a gene; V was cut back by 6 bases and J by 7 bases. The V gene's germline CDR1 is MNHEY and CDR2 SMNVEV (reference sequence). CDR3 coding DNA: TGTGCCAGCAGCTTCTTCGGGACAGGGGACCGAAATTCACCCCTCCACTTT. Translating it yields CASSFFGTGDRNSPLHF.

The chain links TRBV2 to TRBJ2-5; TRBD2 agrees at 9 bases. V was clipped by 6 bases and J by 5 bases; unmatched bases: 10. The CDR3 contains 15 residues. CDR1 SNHLY and CDR2 FYNNEI come from the germline V gene. The CDR3 DNA sequence: TGTGCCAGCAGGGAAATAGCGGGAGCAGTGGAGACCCAGTACTTC. Translation gives CASREIAGAVETQYF.

The V and J genes are TRBV5-6 and TRBJ1-2; 8 nucleotides align to TRBD1. CDR3 length: 13 amino acids. Germline CDR1 SGHDT, CDR2 YYEEEE. With 1 base clipped from V and 7 bases from J, the junction kept 3 bases outside the gene matches. The CDR3 DNA follows: TGTGCCAGCAGCTTGTCGACAGGGGCTGGCTACACCTTC. It specifies CASSLSTGAGYTF.

To note about this clone: The conserved phenylalanine or tryptophan is not found at the CDR3 terminus, so this likely reflects a read error. The limits of the CDR3 on the DNA are not certain, so only TCRdb's listed CDR3 is given. This chain connects TRBV21-1 to TRBJ2-7; TRBD1 is taken as the D call from the table, unchecked against the DNA. TRBV21-1 has pseudogene status. From its first to its last residue, the CDR3 has 13 amino acids. CDR3 loop: CASRSRDRGSGSP.

The chain employs TRBV10-1 and TRBJ2-7; the match to TRBD2 covers 7 bases. Trimming cost V 4 bases and J 1 base; bases outside gene matches: 10. Germline-derived CDR1 and CDR2 are WNHNN and SYGVQD (reference sequence). This CDR3 region has 16 residues. The chain's CDR3 is CASSGGAAGESYEQYF. CDR3 bases: TGCGCCAGCAGTGGAGGGGCGGCGGGAGAATCCTACGAGCAGTACTTC.

The chain is built from TRBV6-1 and TRBJ2-1, with TRBD1 matching over 11 bases. Germline V gives CDR1 MNHNS, CDR2 SASEGT. V shed 4 bases and J 7 bases; nucleotides not matched to a gene: 6. The CDR3 is 15 residues long. CDR3 coding DNA: TGTGCCAGCAGTGGGAGGACAGGGGGCGCGAATGAGCAGTTCTTC. Translated, it gives CASSGRTGGANEQFF.

V is TRBV6-5 and J is TRBJ1-1; tentatively, D is TRBD1 (6 bases). The CDR3 is 14 amino acids. Trimming cost V 11 bases and J 0 bases, with 16 bases left between them. The V gene's germline CDR1 is MNHEY and CDR2 SVGAGI. The DNA for the CDR3 is TGTGCCTTTCCATCTGGGACAATGAACACTGAAGCTTTCTTT. Translation gives CAFPSGTMNTEAFF.

The chain recombines TRBV6-6 with TRBJ2-3; D might be TRBD1 (6 bases). The ends were cut back, 5 bases at V and 3 bases at J, with 12 bases in the middle. The germline V gene encodes CDR1 MNHNY and CDR2 SVGAGI (reference sequence). The CDR3 covers 14 residues. In DNA form, the CDR3 reads TGTGCCAGCAGTAGTACGGACAGAACAGATACGCAGTATTTT. This encodes CASSSTDRTDTQYF.

The gene calls are TRBV27 and TRBJ2-1; the match to TRBD1 covers 12 bases. Germline lookup yields CDR1 MNHEY and CDR2 SMNVEV (reference sequence). Trimming cost V 7 bases and J 9 bases; bases outside gene matches: 10. The CDR3 contains 15 residues. The CDR3 nucleotides read TGTGCCAGCACTGCCGGGACAGGGGGCTTAGGTGAGCAGTTCTTC. Its protein product is CASTAGTGGLGEQFF.